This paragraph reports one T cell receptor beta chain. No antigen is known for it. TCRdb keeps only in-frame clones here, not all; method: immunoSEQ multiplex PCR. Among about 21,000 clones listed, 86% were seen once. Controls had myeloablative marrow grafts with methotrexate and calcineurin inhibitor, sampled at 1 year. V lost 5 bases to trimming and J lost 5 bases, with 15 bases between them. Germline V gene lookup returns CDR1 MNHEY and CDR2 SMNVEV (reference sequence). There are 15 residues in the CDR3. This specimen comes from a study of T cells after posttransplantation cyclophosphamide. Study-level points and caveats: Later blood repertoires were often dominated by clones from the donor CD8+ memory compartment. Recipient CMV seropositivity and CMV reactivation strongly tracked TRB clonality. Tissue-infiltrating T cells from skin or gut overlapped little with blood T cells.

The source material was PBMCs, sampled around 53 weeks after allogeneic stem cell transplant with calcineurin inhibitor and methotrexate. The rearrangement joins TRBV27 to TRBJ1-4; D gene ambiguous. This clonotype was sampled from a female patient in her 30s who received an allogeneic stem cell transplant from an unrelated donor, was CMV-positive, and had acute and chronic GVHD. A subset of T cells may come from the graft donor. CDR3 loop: CASSQQPTGNEKLFF. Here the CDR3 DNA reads TGTGCCAGCAGTCAGCAGCCTACGGGGAATGAAAAACTGTTTTTT.